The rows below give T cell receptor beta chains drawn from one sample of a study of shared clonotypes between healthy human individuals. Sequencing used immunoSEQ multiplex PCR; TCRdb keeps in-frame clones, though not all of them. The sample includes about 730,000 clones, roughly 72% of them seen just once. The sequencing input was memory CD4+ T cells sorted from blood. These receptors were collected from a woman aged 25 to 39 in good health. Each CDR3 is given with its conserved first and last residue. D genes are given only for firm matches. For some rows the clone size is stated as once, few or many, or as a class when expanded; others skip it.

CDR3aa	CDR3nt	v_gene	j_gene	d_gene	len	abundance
CASSLTGPIKGVEQFF	TGCGCCAGCAGCTTGACCGGGCCCATAAAAGGGGTTGAGCAGTTCTTC	TRBV5-1	TRBJ2-1	.	16	.
CASSIYRGPNQPQHF	TGTGCCAGTAGTATTTACAGGGGGCCCAATCAGCCCCAGCATTTT	TRBV19	TRBJ1-5	TRBD1	15	few
CASKATGGTEAFF	TGTGCCAGCAAGGCGACAGGGGGCACTGAAGCTTTCTTT	TRBV6-6	TRBJ1-1	TRBD1	13	.
CASSSGQLKGEQFF	TGTGCCAGCAGTTCGGGACAGTTAAAGGGTGAGCAGTTCTTC	TRBV28	TRBJ2-1	TRBD1	14	.
CASMGLYNEQFF	TGTGCCAGTATGGGACTCTACAATGAGCAGTTCTTC	TRBV19	TRBJ2-1	.	12	few
CASSDRRQGETQYF	TGCGCCAGCAGCGACAGGCGACAGGGCGAGACCCAGTACTTC	TRBV5-1	TRBJ2-5	TRBD1	14	.
CSAGVYTQYF	TGCAGTGCTGGGGTTTATACGCAGTATTTT	TRBV20-1	TRBJ2-3	.	10	.
CASSLDTDTQYF	TGTGCCAGCAGCTTAGATACAGATACGCAGTATTTT	TRBV7-2	TRBJ2-3	.	12	.
CASSQVSGVLGYTF	TGTGCCAGCAGCCAAGTTTCAGGGGTACTGGGCTACACCTTC	TRBV14	TRBJ1-2	.	14	once
CATSEGQGSSYEQYF	TGTGCCACCAGCGAAGGACAGGGGAGCTCCTACGAGCAGTACTTC	TRBV15	TRBJ2-7	TRBD1	15	.
CASRGGTVNTEAFF	TGTGCCAGCAGGGGGGGGACAGTGAACACTGAAGCTTTCTTT	TRBV27	TRBJ1-1	TRBD1	14	few
CASSRWTDQASYEQYF	TGTGCCAGCAGCCGCTGGACGGACCAGGCGTCCTACGAGCAGTACTTC	TRBV7-9	TRBJ2-7	.	16	once
CASLKGQLSGNTIYF	TGTGCCAGCCTTAAGGGACAGCTCTCTGGAAACACCATATATTTT	TRBV28	TRBJ1-3	TRBD1	15	.
CASSYGTVNYEQYF	TGCGCCAGCAGCTACGGGACAGTAAACTACGAGCAGTACTTC	TRBV5-1	TRBJ2-7	TRBD1	14	.
CASSRRQPMNTEAFF	TGTGCCAGCAGCCGCCGCCAGCCTATGAACACTGAAGCTTTCTTT	TRBV5-4	TRBJ1-1	.	15	few
CASGGGNRMNTEAFF	TGTGCCAGCGGCGGGGGAAACCGCATGAACACTGAAGCTTTCTTT	TRBV28	TRBJ1-1	.	15	.
CASSVAGGTSGRKGRNNEQFF	TGTGCCAGCAGCGTAGCTGGTGGGACTAGCGGGAGAAAGGGTAGGAACAATGAGCAGTTCTTC	TRBV9	TRBJ2-1	TRBD2	21	.
CASSFRGDEQFF	TGTGCCAGCAGTTTCCGGGGAGATGAGCAGTTCTTC	TRBV6-6	TRBJ2-1	.	12	few
CASSEDARTREGSYNEQFF	TGTGCCAGCAGTGAAGACGCGAGGACTCGGGAGGGTAGTTACAATGAGCAGTTCTTC	TRBV2	TRBJ2-1	TRBD2	19	.
CASSAYRAAKTYEQYF	TGTGCCAGCAGCGCGTACCGGGCCGCGAAGACTTACGAGCAGTACTTC	TRBV7-2	TRBJ2-7	.	16	.
CASSFDRLSAFF	TGTGCCAGCAGCTTCGACAGGCTCTCAGCTTTCTTT	TRBV5-8	TRBJ1-1	.	12	.
CASSDTRLNTYNEQFF	TGTGCCAGCAGTGACACACGACTCAATACTTACAATGAGCAGTTCTTC	TRBV6-4	TRBJ2-1	.	16	.
CARARAGGDTQYF	TGTGCCAGGGCAAGAGCGGGAGGGGATACGCAGTATTTT	TRBV7-9	TRBJ2-3	TRBD2	13	few
CASSIRASGRFSGANVLTF	TGTGCCAGCAGCATCAGGGCTAGCGGGAGATTTTCTGGGGCCAACGTCCTGACTTTC	TRBV7-2	TRBJ2-6	TRBD2	19	.
CASSSGQGFGMNTEAFF	TGTGCCAGCAGCTCGGGACAGGGGTTTGGGATGAACACTGAAGCTTTCTTT	TRBV5-4	TRBJ1-1	TRBD1	17	.
CATSPRGTSGLREQFF	TGTGCCACCAGCCCTAGGGGGACTAGCGGGTTACGGGAGCAGTTCTTC	TRBV15	TRBJ2-1	TRBD2	16	.
CASRLAGEVRQFF	TGTGCCAGCAGACTAGCGGGGGAGGTTCGGCAGTTCTTC	TRBV4-2	TRBJ2-1	TRBD2	13	.
CASSLGGDSVTSYEQYF	TGTGCCAGCAGCTTGGGGGGGGACAGCGTGACCTCCTACGAGCAGTACTTC	TRBV7-8	TRBJ2-7	.	17	.
CASSPTGVGEQYF	TGTGCCAGCAGCCCCACAGGGGTTGGCGAGCAGTACTTC	TRBV14	TRBJ2-7	TRBD1	13	once
CASSWGTSGGTDTQYF	TGTGCCAGCAGCTGGGGGACTAGCGGGGGAACAGATACGCAGTATTTT	TRBV5-4	TRBJ2-3	TRBD2	16	few
CASSATSYADTQYF	TGTGCCAGCAGCGCCACCAGTTATGCAGATACGCAGTATTTT	TRBV11-2	TRBJ2-3	.	14	once
CASSLFGQRETQYF	TGTGCCAGCAGCTTATTTGGGCAGCGCGAGACCCAGTACTTC	TRBV7-2	TRBJ2-5	.	14	few
CASTGSAANYGYTF	TGTGCCAGCACAGGCTCGGCAGCTAACTATGGCTACACCTTC	TRBV28	TRBJ1-2	.	14	.
CSASRDYGYTF	TGCAGTGCTTCCAGAGACTATGGCTACACCTTC	TRBV20-1	TRBJ1-2	.	11	.
CASLLAGDSDTQYF	TGTGCCAGCCTACTAGCGGGAGATTCGGATACGCAGTATTTT	TRBV11-2	TRBJ2-3	TRBD2	14	.
CASRRPGQPQHF	TGTGCCAGCAGGAGGCCGGGACAGCCCCAGCATTTT	TRBV28	TRBJ1-5	.	12	many
CASSLNWREATDTQYF	TGTGCCAGCAGCTTAAATTGGCGGGAAGCCACAGATACGCAGTATTTT	TRBV7-3	TRBJ2-3	.	16	.
CASSSGPLNTEAFF	TGTGCCAGCAGTAGCGGACCCTTAAACACTGAAGCTTTCTTT	TRBV28	TRBJ1-1	.	14	.
CASSLEWNEQFF	TGCGCCAGCAGCTTGGAATGGAATGAGCAGTTCTTC	TRBV5-1	TRBJ2-1	.	12	.
CASNPSSGGGDEQFF	TGTGCCAGCAACCCTTCGAGCGGAGGCGGCGATGAGCAGTTCTTC	TRBV9	TRBJ2-1	.	15	.
CSAFLPASYNEQFF	TGCAGCGCTTTTTTACCGGCCTCCTACAATGAGCAGTTCTTC	TRBV29-1	TRBJ2-1	.	14	once
CASSFSSSYNEQFF	TGTGCCAGCAGCTTCAGTAGCTCCTACAATGAGCAGTTCTTC	TRBV7-2	TRBJ2-1	.	14	.
CASSHRPQPQHF	TGCGCCAGCAGCCACAGACCTCAGCCCCAGCATTTT	TRBV4-1	TRBJ1-5	.	12	many
CASSVGDRGYEQYF	TGTGCCAGCAGTGTCGGAGACAGGGGGTACGAGCAGTACTTC	TRBV6-1	TRBJ2-7	TRBD1	14	.
CASSGGGSYSTGELFF	TGCGCCAGCAGTGGAGGAGGGAGTTATTCCACCGGGGAGCTGTTTTTT	TRBV10-2	TRBJ2-2	.	16	few
CASSPILPGTSGGTDTQYF	TGTGCCAGCTCACCAATATTACCTGGGACTAGCGGAGGCACAGATACGCAGTATTTT	TRBV18	TRBJ2-3	TRBD2	19	.
CATGIAGTDTQYF	TGTGCCACTGGGATAGCGGGCACAGATACGCAGTATTTT	TRBV19	TRBJ2-3	.	13	.
CASSLRTGGGEKLFF	TGTGCCAGCAGCTTGAGGACAGGGGGAGGTGAAAAACTGTTTTTT	TRBV7-8	TRBJ1-4	TRBD1	15	.
CASSLGGFAGVVTDTQYF	TGTGCCAGCAGCTTAGGGGGATTTGCGGGAGTAGTCACAGATACGCAGTATTTT	TRBV13	TRBJ2-3	TRBD2	18	many
CAWSPGFGYEQYF	TGTGCCTGGAGTCCCGGGTTTGGCTACGAGCAGTACTTC	TRBV30	TRBJ2-7	.	13	.
CASNWAADNTGELFF	TGTGCCAGTAATTGGGCGGCGGACAACACCGGGGAGCTGTTTTTT	TRBV19	TRBJ2-2	.	15	few
CASSERGSSYEQYF	TGCGCCAGCAGCGAAAGGGGTTCCTCCTACGAGCAGTACTTC	TRBV4-1	TRBJ2-7	.	14	.
CASSSIETQYF	TGTGCCAGCAGCTCCATTGAGACCCAGTACTTC	TRBV7-9	TRBJ2-5	.	11	.
CSVYGEGEAFF	TGCAGCGTTTATGGGGAGGGTGAAGCTTTCTTT	TRBV29-1	TRBJ1-1	.	11	few
CAITHGPSTGELFF	TGTGCCATCACCCATGGACCCTCCACCGGGGAGCTGTTTTTT	TRBV10-3	TRBJ2-2	.	14	many